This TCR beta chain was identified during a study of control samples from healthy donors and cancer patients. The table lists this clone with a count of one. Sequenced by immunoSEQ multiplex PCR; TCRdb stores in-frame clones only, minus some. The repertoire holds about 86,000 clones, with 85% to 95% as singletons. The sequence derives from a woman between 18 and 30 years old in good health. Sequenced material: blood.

Here the CDR3 reads CASSDSRDQTDTQYF. In nucleotides, the CDR3 is TGTGCCAGCAGTGATAGCAGGGACCAAACAGATACGCAGTATTTT. The chain has TRBV6-1 and TRBJ2-3; possibly TRBD1 or TRBD2 for D (5 bases each). V was clipped by 3 bases and J by 3 bases, with 13 bases between them. CDR3 length: 15 amino acids. Germline loops: CDR1 MNHNS, CDR2 SASEGT.